This T cell receptor beta chain was recovered during a study of response to subunit inactivated influenza vaccine. General study results and limits: It was the authors' suggestion that each seasonal influenza vaccination recruits few new T cells.

On this clonotype: Its antigen is unknown.

TCRdb re-called the RT-PCR reads through MiXCR, storing one row per CDR3 protein. The sample lists 860,000 or so distinct CDR3 sequences; less than 25% were seen once. This CDR3 has 15 residues. CDR1 is SGDLS and CDR2 is YYNGEE in the germline V gene. J was trimmed by 4 bases and V by 0 bases; bases with no gene match: 4. Sequences were derived from PBMCs from blood, sampled roughly 5 days after vaccination. The clonotype originates from a man in his fifties who received an inactivated influenza vaccine. The chain joins TRBV9 to TRBJ2-3; 8 positions match TRBD2. The CDR3 region is CASSVAGGHADTQYF. CDR3 nucleotides: TGTGCCAGCAGCGTAGCGGGGGGGCATGCAGATACGCAGTATTTT. The whole variable domain, filled in from reference TRBV9 and TRBJ2-3, reads DSGVTQTPKHLITATGQRVTLRCSPRSGDLSVYWYQQSLDQGLQFLIQYYNGEERAKGNILERFSAQQFPDLHSELNLSSLELGDSALYFCASSVAGGHADTQYFGPGTRLTVL.